These 28 T cell receptor beta chains came from one sample sequenced in a study of blood T cell repertoires in COVID-19. Clones were read by immunoSEQ multiplex PCR, and TCRdb kept only the in-frame ones, dropping some. The top ten clones hold 3.3% of a sample with 90,000 to 120,000 clones, about 80% of them seen once. The sample taken for sequencing was peripheral blood. Every receptor here comes from a woman aged 80 or older with active or convalescent COVID-19.

This rearrangement joins TRBV12-3 or TRBV12-4 to TRBJ1-5; D is unresolved. CDR3 length: 12 amino acids. V shed 3 bases and J shed 5 bases, with 5 bases lying between them. Here the CDR3 reads CASSFSDQPQHF. The CDR3 DNA reads as TGTGCCAGCAGTTTTTCCGATCAGCCCCAGCATTTT.

This chain joins TRBV5-1 and TRBJ2-3, with 9 bases that match TRBD2. This CDR3 contains 14 residues. Looked up from germline, CDR1 is SGHRS and CDR2 is YFSETQ. The V segment lost 0 bases and the J segment 5 bases; nucleotides outside the gene matches: 1. For the CDR3, the DNA is TGCGCCAGCAGCTTGGTACTAGCGGGAGATACGCAGTATTTT. Translation gives CASSLVLAGDTQYF.

This chain connects TRBV29-1 to TRBJ2-5; D is unclear. Germline CDR1 SQVTM, CDR2 ANQGSEA. V shed 5 bases and J shed 4 bases, with 11 bases lying between them. The length of the CDR3 is 12 residues. CDR3 nucleotides: TGCAGCGTTTCGAACAGTGCAGAGACCCAGTACTTC. This gives the protein CSVSNSAETQYF.

The count of this clone is one. This sequence joins TRBV9 and TRBJ2-2; possibly TRBD1 for D (6 bases). The CDR3 totals 16 residues. The V gene lost 5 bases and the J gene lost 2 bases, with 16 bases spanning the gap. Germline assignment: CDR1 SGDLS and CDR2 YYNGEE. CDR3 DNA sequence: TGTGCCAGCAGTCCCACAGGGCTGGCAAACACCGGGGAGCTGTTTTTT. This encodes CASSPTGLANTGELFF.

The genes are TRBV6-2 or TRBV6-3 and TRBJ2-1; 9 bases are a match to TRBD1. The CDR3 extends over 16 amino acids. The V and J ends lost 5 bases and 1 base, in that order; junction bases with no gene match: 6. Germline V gene data show CDR1 as MNHEY and CDR2 as SVGEGT. CDR3 loop: CASSTRTGVSYNEQFF. The CDR3 DNA follows: TGTGCCAGCAGTACCCGGACAGGGGTATCCTACAATGAGCAGTTCTTC.

There are a few counts of this clone. The rearrangement uses TRBV7-8 and TRBJ2-7; TRBD2 matches 7 bases. CDR1 is SGHVS, CDR2 FQNEAQ, per germline. V shed 4 bases, J shed 0 bases, and the junction held 6 bases outside the gene matches. This CDR3 is built from 15 residues. Written as DNA, the CDR3 is TGTGCCAGCAGCTCACTAGCGCTCAGCTCCTACGAGCAGTACTTC. Amino acid sequence: CASSSLALSSYEQYF.

The CDR3: CASSTGQGDNEQFF. CDR3 nucleotides: TGTGCCAGCAGCACGGGACAGGGGGACAATGAGCAGTTCTTC. The J gene is TRBJ2-1, the V gene TRBV11-1; 11 bases are a match to TRBD1. The trim removed 5 bases at V and 5 bases at J, leaving 2 bases unmatched. Germline V lookup: CDR1 SGHAT, CDR2 FQDESV (reference sequence). This CDR3 spans 14 amino acids.

V and J are TRBV5-5 and TRBJ1-6, with D maybe TRBD1 (5 bases). Looked up from germline, CDR1 is SGHKS and CDR2 is YYEKEE (reference sequence). There are 14 residues in the CDR3. V shed 2 bases and J shed 6 bases, with 9 bases lying between them. DNA for the CDR3: TGTGCCAGCAGCTTCGCGGGGGTTAATTCACCCCTCCACTTT. This codes for CASSFAGVNSPLHF.

J is TRBJ1-3 and V is TRBV12-3 or TRBV12-4, with TRBD1 identical over 8 bases. CDR3 length: 13 amino acids. Losses at the gene ends were 5 bases for V and 7 bases for J; bases not matched to a gene: 4. As DNA, the CDR3 is TGTGCCAGCAGTAGACAGGGGCGTAACACCATATATTTT. Translating gives CASSRQGRNTIYF.

This clone was seen once. The CDR3 protein is CASSLSTGGNQPQHF. CDR3 in DNA: TGTGCCAGCAGTTTATCTACAGGGGGCAATCAGCCCCAGCATTTT. The rearrangement uses TRBV27 and TRBJ1-5; 7 nucleotides align to TRBD1. The CDR3 totals 15 residues. CDR1 and CDR2 from the germline V gene are MNHEY and SMNVEV (reference sequence). V shed 0 bases, J shed 2 bases, and the junction held 1 base outside the gene matches.

This chain links TRBV10-3 with TRBJ2-7; 7 nucleotides agree with TRBD1. There are 14 residues in the CDR3. In germline, CDR1 is ENHRY, CDR2 SYGVKD. Trimming removed 3 bases from V and 2 bases from J; junction bases left unmatched: 4. Here the CDR3 DNA reads TGTGCCATCAGTGAAGGGCAGGGGGCCTACGAGCAGTACTTC. This encodes CAISEGQGAYEQYF.

The rearrangement uses TRBV19 and TRBJ1-4; D might be TRBD1 (6 bases). Germline CDR1 reads LNHDA; CDR2 reads SQIVND (reference sequence). The CDR3 extends over 15 amino acids. The V end lost 7 bases, the J end lost 7 bases, and 19 bases lay between the germline ends. The CDR3 spells CASNQGRVVVEKLFF. DNA of the CDR3: TGTGCCAGTAATCAGGGGAGGGTCGTGGTTGAAAAACTGTTTTTT. Based on the CDR3 plus reference TRBV19 and TRBJ1-4, the full variable domain is DGGITQSPKYLFRKEGQNVTLSCEQNLNHDAMYWYRQDPGQGLRLIYYSQIVNDFQKGDIAEGYSVSREKKESFPLTVTSAQKNPTAFYLCASNQGRVVVEKLFFGSGTQLSVL.

This sequence joins TRBV12-5 and TRBJ2-1, with 7 bases that match TRBD2. Germline-derived CDR1 and CDR2 are LGHNT and FRNRAP. J lost 8 bases, V lost 6 bases, and 10 bases had no gene match. CDR3 length: 14 residues. CDR3: CASGQTRLAHEQFF. CDR3 sequence (DNA): TGTGCTAGTGGACAAACTCGACTAGCTCATGAGCAGTTCTTC.

J is TRBJ1-1 and V is TRBV20-1; D gene ambiguous. The ends were cut back, 4 bases at V and 1 base at J, with 4 bases in the middle. The CDR3 length is 11 residues. Germline V gene lookup returns CDR1 DFQATT and CDR2 SNEGSKA (reference sequence). In nucleotides, the CDR3 is TGCAGTGCTAAGCGGAACACTGAAGCTTTCTTT. Translation: CSAKRNTEAFF.

As concerns this clone: One end of the junction fails to match germline, which may point to a read error. J is TRBJ2-1 and V is TRBV28, with D possibly TRBD2 on 6 matching bases. CDR1 MDHEN and CDR2 SYDVKM come from the germline V gene. The CDR3 has 12 amino acids. CDR3 amino acids: CASSTTPRERFF. CDR3 in DNA: TGTGCCAGCAGCACCACCCCTCGGGAGCGGTTCTTC.

The V gene is TRBV5-5, the J gene TRBJ1-5, with 7 bases fitting TRBD1. The ends lost 0 bases at V and 7 bases at J; junction bases unmatched: 7. CDR1 and CDR2 (germline): SGHKS, YYEKEE (reference sequence). The CDR3 is made up of 15 amino acids. The CDR3 bases are TGTGCCAGCAGCTTGGGCCACAGGGGTCGACAGCCCCAGCATTTT. It codes for CASSLGHRGRQPQHF.

The chain recombines TRBV28 with TRBJ2-6, with D uncertain. CDR1 MDHEN and CDR2 SYDVKM come from the germline V gene. V lost 8 bases and J 0 bases, leaving 8 bases between the germline ends. CDR3 length: 14 amino acids. The DNA for the CDR3 is TGTGCCAGCTTTCCCGGCTCTGGGGCCAACGTCCTGACTTTC. Its protein product is CASFPGSGANVLTF.

The V and J genes are TRBV10-3 and TRBJ1-1; the match to TRBD1 covers 7 bases. Per germline, CDR1 ENHRY and CDR2 SYGVKD. The CDR3 loop spans 13 amino acids. V shed 7 bases, J shed 8 bases, and the junction held 10 bases outside the gene matches. This CDR3 is CAINGDSSEEAFF. The CDR3, as DNA: TGTGCCATCAATGGGGACAGTTCGGAGGAAGCTTTCTTT.

This sequence joins TRBV28 and TRBJ1-1, with D hard to call. Germline V gene data show CDR1 as MDHEN and CDR2 as SYDVKM. The CDR3 contains 14 residues. Trimming stripped 3 bases from V and 4 bases from J, with 12 bases between. The CDR3 loop is CASSFAGSLTEAFF. The CDR3 nucleotides read TGTGCCAGCAGTTTCGCGGGGAGCCTCACTGAAGCTTTCTTT.

This chain links TRBV27 with TRBJ1-5, with 9 nucleotides matching TRBD1. Germline V gene sequence: CDR1 MNHEY, CDR2 SMNVEV (reference sequence). The CDR3 sequence is 15 residues long. J lost 2 bases, V lost 8 bases, and 7 bases had no gene match. The CDR3 sequence is CASGTGRIGNQPQHF. Written as DNA, the CDR3 is TGTGCCAGCGGGACAGGGAGGATCGGCAATCAGCCCCAGCATTTT.

The genes are TRBV10-3 and TRBJ2-7; 10 bases are a match to TRBD2. This CDR3 is built from 16 residues. The germline V gene encodes CDR1 ENHRY and CDR2 SYGVKD. The J segment lost 2 bases and the V segment lost 2 bases, leaving 6 bases of the junction unmatched. This CDR3 is CAISEPSGGNAYEQYF. The CDR3 region has the DNA TGTGCCATCAGTGAGCCTAGCGGGGGAAATGCCTACGAGCAGTACTTC.

This sequence joins TRBV7-2 and TRBJ2-3; 7 positions agree with TRBD2. The V gene end was trimmed by 1 base and the J gene end by 5 bases; junction bases not matched to a gene: 9. The CDR3 spans 16 residues. Germline-derived CDR1 and CDR2 are SGHTA and FQGNSA. CDR3 region: CASSLGIAGAVDTQYF. The CDR3 nucleotides are TGTGCCAGCAGCTTAGGAATCGCGGGAGCCGTAGATACGCAGTATTTT.

The V call is TRBV19, the J call TRBJ1-6, with a tentative D call TRBD1 (6 bases). The V end lost 9 bases, the J end lost 3 bases, and 12 bases lay between the germline ends. The V gene's germline CDR1 is LNHDA and CDR2 SQIVND (reference sequence). This CDR3 spans 14 amino acids. The DNA of the CDR3 is TGTGCCAGCCGAGCGACAGGCTATAATTCACCCCTCCACTTT. This encodes CASRATGYNSPLHF. Using reference TRBV19 and TRBJ1-6 for the parts outside the CDR3, the full variable domain is DGGITQSPKYLFRKEGQNVTLSCEQNLNHDAMYWYRQDPGQGLRLIYYSQIVNDFQKGDIAEGYSVSREKKESFPLTVTSAQKNPTAFYLCASRATGYNSPLHFGNGTRLTVT.

The chain joins TRBV7-6 to TRBJ2-4, with a tentative D call TRBD1 (6 bases). The CDR3 has 14 amino acids. The germline V gene encodes CDR1 SGHVS and CDR2 FNYEAQ. V shed 4 bases and J shed 5 bases, with 12 bases lying between them. CDR3 sequence reads: CASSSGQGQNIQYF. Here the CDR3 DNA reads TGTGCCAGCAGCTCGGGACAAGGGCAAAACATTCAGTACTTC.

The chain has TRBV5-4 and TRBJ1-1; D perhaps matches TRBD1 (5 bases). Germline CDR1 reads SGHNT; CDR2 reads YYREEE (reference sequence). Trimming cost V 4 bases and J 1 base, with 11 bases left between them. The CDR3 runs 14 residues. In DNA, the CDR3 is TGTGCCAGCAGCGGGCATACAGGGAACACTGAAGCTTTCTTT. Its protein is CASSGHTGNTEAFF.

V and J are TRBV7-9 and TRBJ1-3; no clear D. The CDR3 length is 13 residues. V was shortened by 5 bases and J by 0 bases, with 5 bases between the two germline ends. Germline loops: CDR1 SEHNR, CDR2 FQNEAQ (reference sequence). This CDR3 is CASSIYSGNTIYF. The CDR3 nucleotides are TGTGCCAGCAGCATATACTCTGGAAACACCATATATTTT.

This clone was counted only a few times. The chain joins TRBV13 to TRBJ2-7; D may be TRBD1 (6 bases). This CDR3 spans 12 amino acids. V lost 7 bases, J lost 4 bases, and 11 bases lay in between. CDR1 and CDR2 from the germline V gene are PRHDT and FYEKMQ (reference sequence). Written as DNA, the CDR3 is TGTGCCAGCAAGACAGGCTCGTACGAGCAGTACTTC. Its translation is CASKTGSYEQYF.

The V call is TRBV4-3, the J call TRBJ1-5; a weak D match, TRBD1 (6 bases). CDR1 is LGHNA and CDR2 is YSLEER in the germline V gene. This CDR3 has 16 amino acids. The germline V and J ends were trimmed by 3 bases and 7 bases, with 19 bases remaining between them. The CDR3 bases are TGCGCCAGCAGCCAGGCTCCGGACAGTCAGTTCCAGCCCCAGCATTTT. Its translation is CASSQAPDSQFQPQHF.